Listed here are 17 T cell receptor beta chains from one sample, sequenced in a study of T cell responses to AZD1222 COVID-19 vaccine (dated by TCRdb to the early 2020s). The sample's time point label, in plain terms: baseline before first vaccination. Reading the label with the study, this specimen's treatment or condition is: meningococcal conjugate vaccine given as trial control. Library preparation employed the immunoSEQ multiplex PCR assay. The source is immuneACCESS, and TCRdb retained only in-frame sequences with V and J called. Part of the clones is not carried over; for the studies checked, unresolved V genes explain less than half of this, and the remainder is unexplained. The sample table records over 150,000 clones; roughly nine tenths of these occur just once. About 4.5% of the sample is in the top ten clones. Sequences were derived from peripheral blood, sampled on day 0 of MenACWY control vaccination. Receptors originate from an adult in good health.

CDR3 nucleotides: TGTGCCAGCAGCCCACGACTGTACACCGGGGAGCTGTTTTTT. Translation: CASSPRLYTGELFF. The chain has TRBV11-3 and TRBJ2-2; D is unclear. V dropped 5 bases and J dropped 3 bases, with 10 bases sitting between them. This CDR3 region has 14 residues. Per germline, CDR1 SGHNT and CDR2 YENEEA.

This clone was found once. The chain's CDR3 is CASSPLTRGTQYF. The CDR3 bases are TGCGCCAGCAGTCCACTCACTAGAGGAACGCAGTATTTT. The chain joins TRBV5-1 to TRBJ2-3; maybe TRBD2 (5 bases). CDR1 and CDR2 (germline): SGHRS, YFSETQ. The V end was cut by 5 bases, the J end by 9 bases, with 16 bases between. The CDR3 contains 13 residues.

Here the CDR3 reads CASSFSDLAYEQYF. The DNA of the CDR3 is TGCGCCAGCAGCTTTAGTGACCTTGCCTACGAGCAGTACTTC. V usage is TRBV5-1 and J usage is TRBJ2-7; D uncertain. V lost 2 bases to trimming and J lost 2 bases, with 11 bases between them. Germline CDR1 is SGHRS and CDR2 is YFSETQ. This CDR3 is built from 14 residues.

The rearrangement joins TRBV3-1 (or the pseudogene TRBV3-2) to TRBJ2-1; the match to TRBD2 covers 9 bases. Germline lookup yields CDR1 LGHDT and CDR2 YNNKEL (reference sequence). V dropped 3 bases and J dropped 6; count of bases not matched to a gene: 12. The CDR3 consists of 17 residues. CDR3 amino acids: CASSQAPGLANSNEQFF. CDR3 in DNA: TGTGCCAGCAGCCAGGCACCGGGACTAGCTAATAGCAATGAGCAGTTCTTC.

The rearrangement joins TRBV3-1 (or the pseudogene TRBV3-2) to TRBJ1-1, with 11 bases lining up with TRBD1. CDR1 and CDR2 from the germline V gene are LGHDT and YNNKEL (reference sequence). The CDR3 covers 15 residues. Germline trimming cut 7 bases from V and 6 bases from J; bases unmatched to any gene: 10. The CDR3 sequence: CASTGQGAREAEAFF. The CDR3 DNA sequence: TGTGCCAGCACCGGACAGGGGGCACGGGAAGCTGAAGCTTTCTTT.

The V gene is TRBV5-5, the J gene TRBJ2-5; tentatively, D is TRBD1 or TRBD2 (5 bases each). Germline V gene data show CDR1 as SGHKS and CDR2 as YYEKEE (reference sequence). Trimming stripped 4 bases from V and 2 bases from J, with 15 bases between. The CDR3 is made up of 15 amino acids. DNA of the CDR3: TGTGCCAGCAGCCGACGGGGCGGCCTACAAGAGACCCAGTACTTC. Translation: CASSRRGGLQETQYF.

This chain connects TRBV2 to TRBJ2-7; D remains ambiguous. Germline CDR1 is SNHLY and CDR2 is FYNNEI. This CDR3 is 12 amino acids long. Trimming took off 4 bases at V and 3 bases at J, with 7 bases between the two ends. The CDR3 here is CASSVEDYEQYF. CDR3 nucleotides: TGTGCCAGCAGTGTTGAGGACTACGAGCAGTACTTC.

This clone was seen once. The rearrangement links TRBV7-8 to TRBJ2-1; D is unclear. Looked up from germline, CDR1 is SGHVS and CDR2 is FQNEAQ. This CDR3 is built from 13 residues. Trimming removed 3 bases at V and 9 bases at J, with 12 bases between. The CDR3 here is CASSFISSGEQFF. In nucleotides, the CDR3 is TGTGCCAGCAGCTTCATTTCTAGTGGTGAGCAGTTCTTC.

The rearrangement links TRBV6-5 to TRBJ1-1; D is unresolved. The V gene lost 6 bases and the J gene lost 1 base, with 9 bases spanning the gap. Germline V gives CDR1 MNHEY, CDR2 SVGAGI. The length of the CDR3 is 13 residues. Here the CDR3 reads CASSQAGNTEAFF. The CDR3 nucleotides read TGTGCCAGCAGCCAAGCCGGGAACACTGAAGCTTTCTTT.

Details on this clone: The same CDR3 can be traced to other DNA sequences in this sample. This chain joins TRBV4-3 and TRBJ1-5; no clear D gene. Deletions cut 0 bases from V and 1 base from J, with 4 bases between. CDR3 length equals 14 residues. The germline V gene has CDR1 LGHNA and CDR2 YSLEER. The CDR3 nucleotides read TGCGCCAGCAGCCAAGATCGCAGCAATCAGCCCCAGCATTTT. This encodes CASSQDRSNQPQHF.

The chain uses TRBV7-9 and TRBJ2-7; D assignment may be TRBD1 or TRBD2 (5 bases each). The CDR3 loop spans 13 amino acids. Trimming took 3 bases from V and 5 from J, leaving 11 bases between them. Germline values: CDR1 SEHNR, CDR2 FQNEAQ (reference sequence). DNA for the CDR3: TGTGCCAGCAGCTTGATGGGGGACGACGAGCAGTACTTC. Amino acid sequence: CASSLMGDDEQYF.

J is TRBJ2-1 and V is TRBV7-9, with TRBD2 matching over 9 bases. The CDR3 consists of 15 residues. Germline V gene sequence: CDR1 SEHNR, CDR2 FQNEAQ (reference sequence). Trimming removed 8 bases from V and 3 bases from J; junction bases left unmatched: 8. For the CDR3, the DNA is TGTGCCAGCCTCCTTAGCGGGGGTCGCTACAATGAGCAGTTCTTC. Protein: CASLLSGGRYNEQFF. The full variable domain, in which reference TRBV7-9 and TRBJ2-1 provide the parts outside the CDR3, is DTGVSQNPRHKITKRGQNVTFRCDPISEHNRLYWYRQTLGQGPEFLTYFQNEAQLEKSRLLSDRFSAERPKGSFSTLEIQRTEQGDSAMYLCASLLSGGRYNEQFFGPGTRLTVL.

The J gene is TRBJ1-1, the V gene TRBV30; no firm D call. The V gene lost 5 bases and the J gene lost 0 bases, with 4 bases spanning the gap. Per germline, CDR1 GTSNPN and CDR2 SVGIG (reference sequence). The CDR3 extends over 11 amino acids. CDR3 bases: TGTGCCTGGCAGGTGAACACTGAAGCTTTCTTT. Residues: CAWQVNTEAFF.

This sequence joins TRBV30 and TRBJ1-1; weak D call: TRBD1 (5 bases). The CDR3 extends over 14 amino acids. The V end was cut by 2 bases, the J end by 4 bases, with 14 bases between. Germline values: CDR1 GTSNPN, CDR2 SVGIG (reference sequence). CDR3 residues: CAWSIPGGGTEAFF. CDR3 nucleotide sequence: TGTGCCTGGAGTATCCCTGGGGGAGGCACTGAAGCTTTCTTT.

The chain couples TRBV19 to TRBJ1-3, with TRBD1 matching over 7 bases. In germline, CDR1 is LNHDA, CDR2 SQIVND (reference sequence). The CDR3 has 14 residues. V lost 6 bases, J lost 4 bases, and 6 bases stayed unmatched. CDR3 in amino acids: CASRHRGRGNTIYF. DNA of the CDR3: TGTGCCAGTAGGCACAGGGGTCGCGGAAACACCATATATTTT.

The chain is built from TRBV7-8 and TRBJ2-5; D is possibly TRBD2 (6 bases). This CDR3 comprises 16 residues. V was pared by 5 bases and J by 8 bases, with 24 bases between. Per germline, CDR1 SGHVS and CDR2 FQNEAQ. As DNA, the CDR3 is TGTGCCAGCAGCCCGAGGGTTACGGGACTTTCCAGTACCCAGTACTTC. This encodes CASSPRVTGLSSTQYF.

V is TRBV9 and J is TRBJ2-7; TRBD2 matches 10 bases. The germline gives CDR1 SGDLS, CDR2 YYNGEE. V lost 0 bases, J lost 7 bases, and 1 base stayed unmatched. CDR3 size: 13 residues. DNA of the CDR3: TGTGCCAGCAGCGTAGAACTAGCGGGAGAGCAGTACTTC. Translating it yields CASSVELAGEQYF.